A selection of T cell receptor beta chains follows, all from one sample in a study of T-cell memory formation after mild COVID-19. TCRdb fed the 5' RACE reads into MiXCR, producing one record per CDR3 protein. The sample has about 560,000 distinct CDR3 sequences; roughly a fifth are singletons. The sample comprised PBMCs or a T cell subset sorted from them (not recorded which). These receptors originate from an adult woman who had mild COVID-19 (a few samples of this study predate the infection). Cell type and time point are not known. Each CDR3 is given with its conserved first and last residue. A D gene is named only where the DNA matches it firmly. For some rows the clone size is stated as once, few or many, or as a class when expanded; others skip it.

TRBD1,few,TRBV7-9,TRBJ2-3,TGTGCCAGCAGCATACAGGGGGCCACAGATACGCAGTATTTT,CASSIQGATDTQYF
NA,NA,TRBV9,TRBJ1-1,TGTGCCAGCAGCCACCAAAGTTACACTGAAGCTTTCTTT,CASSHQSYTEAFF
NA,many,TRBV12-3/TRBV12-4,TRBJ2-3,TGTGCCAGCAGTTTAGAGTTAATGAGGGACACAGATACGCAGTATTTT,CASSLELMRDTDTQYF
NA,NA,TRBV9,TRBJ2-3,TGTGCCAGCAGCGTCACCGGGGGGCGGACAGATACGCAGTATTTT,CASSVTGGRTDTQYF
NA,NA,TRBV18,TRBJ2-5,TGTGCCAGCTCACCAGTCCGCCAGGGTGGAGAAGAGACCCAGTACTTC,CASSPVRQGGEETQYF
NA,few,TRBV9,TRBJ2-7,TGTGCCAGCAGCGTCGACCCCTCGGAAGGGCAGTACTTC,CASSVDPSEGQYF
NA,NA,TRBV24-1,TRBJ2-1,TGTGCCACCAGTGATTTAGCTAGCGTTCGGTTCTTC,CATSDLASVRFF
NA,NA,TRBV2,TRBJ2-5,TGTGCCAGCAGACCCGGCCGCCTCCAAGAGACCCAGTACTTC,CASRPGRLQETQYF
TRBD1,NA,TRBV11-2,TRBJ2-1,TGTGCCAGCAGCATACCGGGACAGGGGAAGACTTACAATGAGCAGTTCTTC,CASSIPGQGKTYNEQFF
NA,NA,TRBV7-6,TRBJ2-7,TGTGCCAGCAGCGATACTAGAGGACTAGGGGGGACCTACGAGCAGTACTTC,CASSDTRGLGGTYEQYF
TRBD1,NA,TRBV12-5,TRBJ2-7,TGTGCTAGTGGTTTGTTACTGGGACAGGGGGCTGAAGAGCAGTACTTC,CASGLLLGQGAEEQYF
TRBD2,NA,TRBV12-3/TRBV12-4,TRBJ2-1,TGTGCCAGCAGTTTATGGCCTAGCGGGGGTAATGAGCAGTTCTTC,CASSLWPSGGNEQFF
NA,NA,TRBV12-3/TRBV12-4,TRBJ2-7,TGTGCCAGCAAATCGACCCAGGGTAAATCGGGCGAGCAGTACTTC,CASKSTQGKSGEQYF
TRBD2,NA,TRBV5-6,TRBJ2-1,TGTGCCAGCAGCTTGGGGCGGGAGTCCTACAATGAGCAGTTCTTC,CASSLGRESYNEQFF
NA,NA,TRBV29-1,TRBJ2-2,TGCAGCGTTGGACAGGTCGATAGTGGCGGGGAGCTGTTTTTT,CSVGQVDSGGELFF
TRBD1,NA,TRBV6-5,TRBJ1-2,TGTGCCAGCCTCGGGACAGTAGACTATGGCTACACCTTC,CASLGTVDYGYTF
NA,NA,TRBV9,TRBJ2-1,TGTGCCAGCAGTGCCCTATCTCGCCTGATAGGCAATGAGCAGTTCTTC,CASSALSRLIGNEQFF
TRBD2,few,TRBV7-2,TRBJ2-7,TGTGCCAGCAGCTCGGGACTAGCGGGGGGGCAAGAGCAGTACTTC,CASSSGLAGGQEQYF
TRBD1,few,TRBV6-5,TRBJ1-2,TGTGCCAGCAGTTCAGGGGGAGGAAGAAACTATGGCTACACCTTC,CASSSGGGRNYGYTF
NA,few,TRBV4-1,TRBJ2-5,TGCGCCAGCAGCCAAGTTGGTCGGACCCTGGGGAATTTACAAGAGACCCAGTACTTC,CASSQVGRTLGNLQETQYF
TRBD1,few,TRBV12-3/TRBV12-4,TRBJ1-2,TGTGCCAGCAGTTTGGAGGCCAGGGGGAACTATGGCTACACCTTC,CASSLEARGNYGYTF
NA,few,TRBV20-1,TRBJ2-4,TGCAGTGCTAGAGATGAGTCGGGCTCCCCAAACATTCAGTACTTC,CSARDESGSPNIQYF
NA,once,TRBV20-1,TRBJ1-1,TGCAGTGCCTCCCGGGCAGGGCCTCTGAACACTGAAGCTTTCTTT,CSASRAGPLNTEAFF